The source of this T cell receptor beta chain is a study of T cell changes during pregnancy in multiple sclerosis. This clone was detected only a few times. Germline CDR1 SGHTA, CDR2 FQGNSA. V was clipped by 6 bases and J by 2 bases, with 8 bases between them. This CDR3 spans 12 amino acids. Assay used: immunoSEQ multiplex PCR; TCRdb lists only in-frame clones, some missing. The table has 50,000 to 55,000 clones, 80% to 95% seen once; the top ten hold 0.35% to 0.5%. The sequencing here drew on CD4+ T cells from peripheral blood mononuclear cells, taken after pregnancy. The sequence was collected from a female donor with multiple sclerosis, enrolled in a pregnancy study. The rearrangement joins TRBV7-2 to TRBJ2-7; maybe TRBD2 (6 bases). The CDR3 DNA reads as TGTGCCAGCAGAGCGGGTACCTACGAGCAGTACTTC. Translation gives CASRAGTYEQYF.